These 23 T cell receptor beta chains share one sample of origin, sequenced in a study of blood T cell repertoires in COVID-19. TCRdb's table, derived via immunoSEQ multiplex PCR, lists solely in-frame clones and lacks some. Of around 20,000 clones in the sample, approximately 83% were seen once. Source material: peripheral blood. The source is a human donor in a cohort sampled during active COVID-19.

The chain links TRBV18 to TRBJ2-3; possible D gene TRBD2, 6 bases. From germline, CDR1 is KGHSH and CDR2 LQKENI. Between the trimmed V and J ends, which lost 6 bases and 2 bases, there was a span of 27 bases. This CDR3 comprises 19 residues. CDR3 DNA sequence: TGTGCCAGCTCGCCTCTAACCGGGAGCTCCCTCCCTAACACAGATACGCAGTATTTT. This codes for CASSPLTGSSLPNTDTQYF.

The V and J genes are TRBV28 and TRBJ1-3; possibly TRBD1 for D (5 bases). V was trimmed by 1 base and J by 3 bases, leaving 10 bases between them. From germline, CDR1 is MDHEN and CDR2 SYDVKM. The CDR3 spans 15 residues. As DNA, the CDR3 is TGTGCCAGCAGTTTATTGTCAGGGCGTGGAAACACCATATATTTT. Its translation: CASSLLSGRGNTIYF.

The J gene is TRBJ1-5, the V gene TRBV12-5; D uncertain. This CDR3 spans 15 amino acids. V dropped 6 bases and J dropped 6 bases, with 18 bases sitting between them. Germline V lookup: CDR1 LGHNT, CDR2 FRNRAP. Written as DNA, the CDR3 is TGTGCTAGTGGGCGAGACGGGAAAGCGGGTCAGCCCCAGCATTTT. Its translation: CASGRDGKAGQPQHF.

V and J are TRBV28 and TRBJ2-7; perhaps TRBD2 as D (5 bases). CDR1 is MDHEN, CDR2 SYDVKM, per germline. V was cut by 3 bases and J by 2 bases, with 8 bases left in between. The CDR3 is 13 residues long. CDR3 protein: CASSLRVTYEQYF. CDR3 in DNA: TGTGCCAGCAGTTTGAGGGTAACCTACGAGCAGTACTTC.

This rearrangement joins TRBV6-4 to TRBJ2-3, with 10 nucleotides matching TRBD2. Germline loops: CDR1 MRHNA, CDR2 SNTAGT. The CDR3 contains 15 residues. V lost 7 bases, J lost 4 bases, and 8 bases stayed unmatched. In nucleotides, the CDR3 is TGTGCCAGCACGGAATCTAGCGGGAGCGCAGATACGCAGTATTTT. Translation: CASTESSGSADTQYF.

V and J are TRBV29-1 and TRBJ2-3; TRBD2 might be the D (7 bases). Trimming removed 7 bases from V and 4 bases from J, with 21 bases in between. Germline CDR1 SQVTM, CDR2 ANQGSEA. This CDR3 comprises 15 residues. CDR3 protein: CSALLGGGAADTQYF. As DNA, the CDR3 is TGCAGCGCCCTCCTGGGAGGGGGAGCGGCAGATACGCAGTATTTT.

The chain couples TRBV28 to TRBJ2-2; D is possibly TRBD2 (5 bases). The CDR3 spans 16 residues. Germline CDR1 is MDHEN and CDR2 is SYDVKM. The germline V and J ends were trimmed by 1 base and 6 bases, with 15 bases remaining between them. CDR3 protein: CASSLLRADGAGELFF. The DNA of the CDR3 is TGTGCCAGCAGTTTATTGAGAGCGGATGGCGCCGGGGAGCTGTTTTTT.

The chain couples TRBV29-1 to TRBJ1-1, with D possibly TRBD1 on 6 matching bases. V lost 7 bases, J lost 0 bases, and 12 bases lay in between. This CDR3 has 13 residues. Germline CDR1 SQVTM, CDR2 ANQGSEA. The CDR3 coding sequence is TGCAGCGGCCGGGACACCTTGAACACTGAAGCTTTCTTT. The encoded protein is CSGRDTLNTEAFF.

This clone was detected only once. The V call is TRBV27, the J call TRBJ2-7, with 8 positions matching TRBD1. Germline loops: CDR1 MNHEY, CDR2 SMNVEV (reference sequence). The CDR3 is made up of 16 amino acids. V lost 6 bases to trimming and J lost 0 bases; unmatched junction nucleotides: 10. In DNA, the CDR3 is TGTGCCAGCAGGAGGACAGGGAAGGAGAGCTCCTACGAGCAGTACTTC. This translates into CASRRTGKESSYEQYF.

The J gene is TRBJ2-1, the V gene TRBV6-2 or TRBV6-3; no clear D. The ends were cut back, 3 bases at V and 7 bases at J, with 13 bases in the middle. The V gene's germline CDR1 is MNHEY and CDR2 SVGEGT. CDR3 length equals 14 residues. Here the CDR3 reads CASSYYSSVNEQFF. CDR3 DNA: TGTGCCAGCAGTTATTACAGCTCTGTGAATGAGCAGTTCTTC.

The CDR3 DNA is TGCGCCAGCAGCCAAGATCGCGGCGTCCTAGATTTTTATGAGCAGTTCTTC. It yields the protein CASSQDRGVLDFYEQFF. The rearrangement uses TRBV4-3 and TRBJ2-1; D uncertain. Germline CDR1 is LGHNA and CDR2 is YSLEER. Trimming took off 0 bases at V and 8 bases at J, with 20 bases between the two ends. The CDR3 runs to 17 residues.

V is TRBV19 and J is TRBJ1-5; 8 bases fit TRBD1. The junction had 6 bases not matched to a gene; V was cut back by 0 bases and J by 5 bases. CDR1 LNHDA and CDR2 SQIVND come from the germline V gene (reference sequence). The CDR3 is made up of 16 amino acids. Here the CDR3 reads CASSIDIGQGYQPQHF. The CDR3 coding sequence is TGTGCCAGTAGTATAGATATAGGACAGGGATATCAGCCCCAGCATTTT.

J is TRBJ2-1 and V is TRBV25-1; 10 nucleotides match TRBD2. Germline V lookup: CDR1 MGHDK, CDR2 SYGVNS. The CDR3 is 16 amino acids. Unmatched junction bases numbered 7, after V lost 2 bases and J lost 6 bases. The DNA of the CDR3 is TGTGCCAGCAGTGAAAATTGGGCTAGCGGGAGCAATGAGCAGTTCTTC. This gives the protein CASSENWASGSNEQFF.

The CDR3 DNA reads as TGTGCCAGCAGTCCCTCTGCCAGCTACGAGCAGTACTTC. It is translated as CASSPSASYEQYF. The rearrangement joins TRBV7-9 to TRBJ2-7; D uncertain. V lost 6 bases to trimming and J lost 3 bases, with 12 bases between them. This CDR3 contains 13 residues. The germline CDR1 and CDR2 sequences are SEHNR and FQNEAQ (reference sequence).

The V gene is TRBV18, the J gene TRBJ2-5; no firm D call. The germline V gene encodes CDR1 KGHSH and CDR2 LQKENI. This CDR3 spans 15 amino acids. Trimming removed 1 base at V and 2 bases at J, with 11 bases between. In DNA form, the CDR3 reads TGTGCCAGCTCACCACGGTCAAACAGTCAAGAGACCCAGTACTTC. This encodes CASSPRSNSQETQYF.

The chain couples TRBV3-1 (or the pseudogene TRBV3-2) to TRBJ2-3; TRBD2 matches 7 bases. CDR1 and CDR2 from the germline V gene are LGHDT and YNNKEL (reference sequence). J gave up 2 bases and V 4 bases, and 3 bases lay outside the gene matches. The CDR3 is made up of 14 amino acids. The CDR3: CASSRQRDTDTQYF. The CDR3 nucleotides are TGTGCCAGCAGCCGACAGCGGGACACAGATACGCAGTATTTT.

The rearrangement joins TRBV3-1 (or the pseudogene TRBV3-2) to TRBJ1-1; TRBD1 might be the D (5 bases). There are 13 residues in the CDR3. Germline V gives CDR1 LGHDT, CDR2 YNNKEL (reference sequence). V was pared by 2 bases and J by 4 bases, with 8 bases between. CDR3 sequence: CASSQQGSTEAFF. In DNA form, the CDR3 reads TGTGCCAGCAGCCAACAGGGCAGCACTGAAGCTTTCTTT.

This clone was picked up a small number of times. The rearrangement joins TRBV28 to TRBJ1-2; D is undetermined. Germline V gene sequence: CDR1 MDHEN, CDR2 SYDVKM. V shed 3 bases and J shed 1 base, with 6 bases lying between them. The CDR3 consists of 13 residues. The CDR3 reads CASSLSVNYGYTF. For the CDR3, the DNA is TGTGCCAGCAGTTTGTCGGTTAACTATGGCTACACCTTC.

The rearrangement uses TRBV5-4 and TRBJ2-3; TRBD2 aligns across 10 bases. V lost 10 bases, J lost 1 base, and 9 bases stayed unmatched. The CDR3 totals 15 residues. CDR1 SGHNT and CDR2 YYREEE come from the germline V gene (reference sequence). CDR3 coding DNA: TGTGCCGGCTCTAGCGGGAGCTCTCGCACAGATACGCAGTATTTT. It translates to CAGSSGSSRTDTQYF.

The chain uses TRBV28 and TRBJ1-2; 10 bases are shared with TRBD1. The germline V gene has CDR1 MDHEN and CDR2 SYDVKM. Trimming took 6 bases from V and 6 from J; bases not matched to a gene: 4. The CDR3 is made up of 13 amino acids. CDR3 sequence (DNA): TGTGCCAGCAGGGGACAGGGGAGAAATGGCTACACCTTC. It yields the protein CASRGQGRNGYTF.

The V call is TRBV27, the J call TRBJ2-1; unclear D gene. From germline, CDR1 is MNHEY and CDR2 SMNVEV (reference sequence). The CDR3 totals 15 residues. Trimming removed 7 bases from V and 2 bases from J, with 15 bases in between. The CDR3, as DNA: TGTGCCAGCACCCCTCGGAGTACACCCTACAATGAGCAGTTCTTC. Its protein product is CASTPRSTPYNEQFF.

The rearrangement joins TRBV19 to TRBJ2-1; D is uncertain. This CDR3 comprises 13 residues. The V end was cut by 5 bases, the J end by 8 bases, with 13 bases between. CDR1 is LNHDA, CDR2 SQIVND, per germline (reference sequence). CDR3 sequence (DNA): TGTGCCAGTAGTCCTTTCTCCGCGGATGAGCAGTTCTTC. Its translation: CASSPFSADEQFF.

This clone was seen only a few times. The chain joins TRBV5-6 to TRBJ2-7, with D unresolved. Germline CDR1 and CDR2: SGHDT and YYEEEE. CDR3 length: 13 amino acids. The germline V and J ends were trimmed by 1 base and 3 bases, with 8 bases remaining between them. Here the CDR3 DNA reads TGTGCCAGCAGCTTGTCCGCAGTCTACGAGCAGTACTTC. It specifies CASSLSAVYEQYF.